Below, one T cell receptor beta chain is given with its context. Antigen: not known. Generated by immunoSEQ multiplex PCR, the TCRdb table keeps only in-frame clones and is missing some. The table has tens of thousands of clones, approximately 94% seen once. The sample is drawn from a study of Tregs in tolerant kidney transplant recipients. Related graft donors supplied nonmyeloablative bone marrow transplants, and mixed chimerism was transient. V lost 5 bases, J lost 0 bases, and 9 bases lay in between. CDR3 length: 13 residues. Germline V gives CDR1 SQVTM, CDR2 ANQGSEA. Study outcomes and limitations: Biological reproducibility was not directly addressed in this study.

Material: CD4+ T cells from blood (PBMCs), obtained 12 months after the transplant. The chain employs TRBV29-1 and TRBJ2-3; no definite D call. The TCR originated in a human patient who received a combined kidney and bone marrow transplant. Some T cells may possibly be graft donor cells. The CDR3 is CSVSPPSTDTQYF. For the CDR3, the DNA is TGCAGCGTTTCCCCCCCGAGCACAGATACGCAGTATTTT.